Presented here are 17 T cell receptor beta chains from one specimen sequenced in a study of regulatory T cells in long-lasting Graves disease. The TCR beta library used iRepertoire HTBI primers with Arm-PCR amplification of CDR3. MiXCR was run by TCRdb on the multiplex PCR reads, yielding one entry per CDR3 protein. This sample carries some 220,000 distinct CDR3 sequences, approximately 18% of them seen once, and the ten largest clones take about an eighth. Described time point: newly diagnosed GD, antithyroid drugs for less than 3 months. Researchers made the TCR library from RNA that was extracted from PBMCs. A further study also used this sample, focusing on T cells in Graves' hyperthyroidism and ophthalmopathy.

The sequencing used peripheral blood mononuclear cells (PBMCs), collected at new diagnosis, from a patient treated with antithyroid drugs. These receptors came from a woman aged 25-40 years with Graves disease.

This clonotype was recorded many times. The chain carries TRBV5-5 and TRBJ1-2; D uncertain. Germline lookup yields CDR1 SGHKS and CDR2 YYEKEE (reference sequence). Trimming pared 0 bases from V and 4 bases from J, leaving 7 bases between. This CDR3 is built from 13 residues. The CDR3 is CASSLEQIYGYTF. The CDR3 DNA reads as TGTGCCAGCAGCTTGGAACAGATCTATGGCTACACCTTC.

The chain employs TRBV5-1 and TRBJ2-5; a weak D match, TRBD2 (5 bases). This CDR3 is built from 11 residues. CDR1 is SGHRS and CDR2 is YFSETQ in the germline V gene. V lost 6 bases and J lost 4, with 7 bases in between. In DNA, the CDR3 is TGCGCCAGCAAAGGGAGAGAGACCCAGTACTTC. This encodes CASKGRETQYF.

Many counts were recorded for this clonotype. This chain uses TRBV28 with TRBJ2-7; 7 bases are a match to TRBD1. The CDR3 loop spans 14 amino acids. V shed 6 bases and J 0 bases; nucleotides not matched to a gene: 5. Germline assignment: CDR1 MDHEN and CDR2 SYDVKM. CDR3 in amino acids: CASRTYRGSYEQYF. DNA of the CDR3: TGTGCCAGCAGAACCTACAGGGGCTCCTACGAGCAGTACTTC.

This clonotype has a count of ten or more. The chain employs TRBV5-6 and TRBJ1-1; perhaps TRBD1 as D (6 bases). CDR1 is SGHDT, CDR2 YYEEEE, per germline. The CDR3 length is 15 residues. The ends were cut back, 0 bases at V and 3 bases at J, with 12 bases in the middle. The CDR3 loop is CASSLAGGLDTEAFF. CDR3 nucleotides: TGTGCCAGCAGCTTGGCCGGGGGGCTGGACACTGAAGCTTTCTTT.

The V and J genes are TRBV7-2 and TRBJ2-3; 7 nucleotides match TRBD2. There are 17 residues in the CDR3. In germline, CDR1 is SGHTA, CDR2 FQGNSA. With V trimmed by 4 bases and J by 2 bases, 12 bases remained unmatched. This CDR3 is CASSSRSWAGATDTQYF. The CDR3 DNA reads TGTGCCAGCAGCTCTCGCAGTTGGGCGGGAGCCACAGATACGCAGTATTTT.

In this sample, this clonotype turned up many times. CDR3 amino acids: CSANRQGATGTEAFF. The CDR3 DNA reads TGCAGTGCCAACCGACAGGGGGCGACTGGCACTGAAGCTTTCTTT. The gene calls are TRBV20-1 and TRBJ1-1; TRBD1 matches 10 bases. The CDR3 length is 15 residues. From germline, CDR1 is DFQATT and CDR2 SNEGSKA (reference sequence). The V gene end was trimmed by 6 bases and the J gene end by 4 bases; junction bases not matched to a gene: 11.

This clonotype was detected many times. The genes are TRBV6-1 and TRBJ2-7; D might be TRBD1 (5 bases). The CDR3 totals 14 residues. The V end lost 3 bases, the J end lost 5 bases, and 14 bases lay between the germline ends. From germline, CDR1 is MNHNS and CDR2 SASEGT. CDR3 bases: TGTGCCAGCAGTGAGGAACCGGGCAGGGACGAGCAGTACTTC. Translating gives CASSEEPGRDEQYF.

This clonotype was found a few times. The chain joins TRBV7-3 to TRBJ2-7; D is uncertain. Germline CDR1 reads SGHTA; CDR2 reads FQGTGA. The ends were cut back, 1 base at V and 11 bases at J, with 18 bases in the middle. The CDR3 extends over 14 amino acids. The CDR3 is CASSLSAGRSDKYF. CDR3 DNA sequence: TGTGCCAGCAGCTTAAGTGCCGGTAGGAGTGATAAGTACTTC.

The table lists this clonotype with many counts. This chain links TRBV11-2 with TRBJ2-5; D is uncertain. The CDR3 spans 13 residues. The germline V gene encodes CDR1 SGHAT and CDR2 FQNNGV. The V end was cut by 5 bases, the J end by 2 bases, with 9 bases between. This chain's CDR3 is CASSPGHQETQYF. The CDR3 DNA reads as TGTGCCAGCAGCCCCGGGCATCAAGAGACCCAGTACTTC.

This clonotype has at least ten counts. The chain employs TRBV5-1 and TRBJ1-5, with a possible D match to TRBD1 (5 bases). The germline CDR1 and CDR2 sequences are SGHRS and YFSETQ. The V and J ends lost 0 bases and 6 bases respectively, with 10 bases between them. The CDR3 is 14 residues long. The CDR3 DNA follows: TGCGCCAGCAGCTTGGGAAAGGGGAGTCAGCCCCAGCATTTT. Its translation: CASSLGKGSQPQHF.

This clonotype was seen at least ten times. V and J are TRBV6-1 and TRBJ1-3; 11 positions agree with TRBD1. Looked up from germline, CDR1 is MNHNS and CDR2 is SASEGT. V trimming: 6 bases; J trimming: 1 base; junction bases outside the gene matches: 8. The CDR3 consists of 17 residues. The CDR3 region has the DNA TGTGCCAGCAGGGGTTTTGGACAGGGGGCTTCTGGAAACACCATATATTTT. This gives the protein CASRGFGQGASGNTIYF.

This clonotype has ten or more counts. The rearrangement uses TRBV18 and TRBJ1-4; D is ambiguous. Trimming cost V 5 bases and J 1 base, with 11 bases left between them. The germline V gene encodes CDR1 KGHSH and CDR2 LQKENI. There are 15 residues in the CDR3. The CDR3 loop reads CASSKGTGTNEKLFF. CDR3 bases: TGTGCCAGCTCAAAGGGTACTGGAACTAATGAAAAACTGTTTTTT. Complete variable domain (other parts from reference TRBV18 and TRBJ1-4): NAGVMQNPRHLVRRRGQEARLRCSPMKGHSHVYWYRQLPEEGLKFMVYLQKENIIDESGMPKERFSAEFPKEGPSILRIQQVVRGDSAAYFCASSKGTGTNEKLFFGSGTQLSVL.

A note on this clonotype: A far more abundant clone sits one base away, making this likely a read error. The J gene is TRBJ2-7, the V gene TRBV9; D uncertain. Germline loops: CDR1 SGDLS, CDR2 YYNGEE. V lost 6 bases and J 3 bases, leaving 16 bases between the germline ends. The length of the CDR3 is 14 residues. CDR3 nucleotides: TGTGCCAGCAACTTATCCCCAAGGGACTACGAGCAGTACTTC. Protein sequence: CASNLSPRDYEQYF.

The chain recombines TRBV18 with TRBJ2-1, with D possibly TRBD2 on 5 matching bases. CDR3 length: 10 amino acids. The V gene's germline CDR1 is KGHSH and CDR2 LQKENI. Trimming shortened V by 10 bases and J by 10 bases, and 11 bases separated the two germline ends. CDR3 residues: CATPSGEQFF. In DNA, the CDR3 is TGTGCCACTCCCTCGGGGGAGCAGTTCTTC.

This clonotype was observed at least ten times. The chain couples TRBV5-1 to TRBJ2-7; D uncertain. CDR3 size: 14 residues. V was pared by 0 bases and J by 0 bases, with 7 bases between. CDR1 and CDR2 (germline): SGHRS, YFSETQ. The CDR3 DNA follows: TGCGCCAGCAGCTTGGAACCTACCTCCTACGAGCAGTACTTC. Protein product: CASSLEPTSYEQYF. Full variable domain (missing parts from reference TRBV5-1 and TRBJ2-7): KAGVTQTPRYLIKTRGQQVTLSCSPISGHRSVSWYQQTPGQGLQFLFEYFSETQRNKGNFPGRFSGRQFSNSRSEMNVSTLELGDSALYLCASSLEPTSYEQYFGPGTRLTVT.

This clonotype came up many times. V usage is TRBV10-3 and J usage is TRBJ2-7; 12 bases match TRBD1. CDR3 length equals 17 residues. CDR1 ENHRY and CDR2 SYGVKD come from the germline V gene. V gave up 6 bases and J gave up 3 bases; unmatched junction bases: 12. The CDR3 region has the DNA TGTGCCATCAGGGGGACAGGGGGCGGCACTGTCGGCTACGAGCAGTACTTC. Its protein product is CAIRGTGGGTVGYEQYF.

The J gene is TRBJ1-2, the V gene TRBV2; possibly TRBD1 for D (5 bases). CDR1 and CDR2 (germline): SNHLY, FYNNEI. V was pared by 7 bases and J by 2 bases, with 11 bases between. CDR3 length equals 13 residues. CDR3 loop: CASTGTTNYGYTF. CDR3 in DNA: TGTGCCAGCACAGGGACTACGAACTATGGCTACACCTTC.